A single sample gave rise to the 24 T cell receptor beta chains below, sequenced in a study of T cell changes during pregnancy in multiple sclerosis. Data came from immunoSEQ multiplex PCR; TCRdb stores just in-frame clones and leaves some out. The profile shows around 56,000 clones, over 75% of them singletons. Specimen: peripheral blood, collected in the first trimester of pregnancy. All receptors come from a female donor in good health, enrolled as a control in a pregnancy study.

Only one count was recorded for this clone. This chain links TRBV5-1 with TRBJ2-3; D ambiguous. The CDR3 has 13 residues. Germline V gene lookup returns CDR1 SGHRS and CDR2 YFSETQ. Trimming pared 4 bases from V and 10 bases from J, leaving 16 bases between. The CDR3 spells CASSVENRAAQYF. Here the CDR3 DNA reads TGCGCCAGCAGCGTAGAGAACAGAGCCGCGCAGTATTTT.

The chain uses TRBV15 and TRBJ2-1; D is possibly TRBD2 (7 bases). The CDR3 runs 16 residues. Germline V gene sequence: CDR1 LNHNV, CDR2 YYDKDF (reference sequence). Trimming shortened V by 1 base and J by 4 bases, and 14 bases separated the two germline ends. CDR3: CATSRVFGGPYNEQFF. The CDR3 region has the DNA TGTGCCACCAGCAGAGTATTCGGGGGGCCGTACAATGAGCAGTTCTTC. The variable domain in full, completed from reference TRBV15 and TRBJ2-1, reads DAMVIQNPRYQVTQFGKPVTLSCSQTLNHNVMYWYQQKSSQAPKLLFHYYDKDFNNEADTPDNFQSRRPNTSFCFLDIRSPGLGDTAMYLCATSRVFGGPYNEQFFGPGTRLTVL.

The CDR3 here is CASSDNRITGEPLHF. CDR3 bases: TGCGCCAGCAGTGATAACAGAATCACCGGTGAACCCCTCCACTTT. The rearrangement joins TRBV10-1 to TRBJ1-6; no firm D call. The germline CDR1 and CDR2 sequences are WNHNN and SYGVQD (reference sequence). Between the trimmed V and J ends, which lost 3 bases and 12 bases, there was a span of 18 bases. The CDR3 is 15 residues long.

V is TRBV29-1 and J is TRBJ1-2; D call uncertain. The germline V gene has CDR1 SQVTM and CDR2 ANQGSEA. Trimming stripped 4 bases from V and 8 bases from J, with 14 bases between. CDR3 length: 12 residues. DNA of the CDR3: TGCAGCGTTGTATCCGGGGTGGGCGGCTACACCTTC. It translates to CSVVSGVGGYTF.

The chain couples TRBV6-4 to TRBJ2-1; a possible D gene is TRBD2 (6 bases). Germline-derived CDR1 and CDR2 are MRHNA and SNTAGT. Deletions cut 5 bases from V and 5 bases from J, with 13 bases between. There are 14 residues in the CDR3. For the CDR3, the DNA is TGTGCCAGCAGTTTCGGGGGTGCGCACAATGAGCAGTTCTTC. Its protein is CASSFGGAHNEQFF.

The V call is TRBV5-4, the J call TRBJ2-6; TRBD1 agrees at 9 bases. V was clipped by 3 bases and J by 5 bases; unmatched bases: 15. The length of the CDR3 is 19 residues. Germline-derived CDR1 and CDR2 are SGHNT and YYREEE (reference sequence). CDR3 residues: CASSWGQGADFGWANVLTF. The CDR3, as DNA: TGTGCCAGCAGCTGGGGACAGGGCGCTGATTTCGGGTGGGCCAACGTCCTGACTTTC.

The chain uses TRBV28 and TRBJ2-1; D is perhaps TRBD2 (5 bases). V was cut by 8 bases and J by 6 bases, with 11 bases left in between. This CDR3 has 12 amino acids. Germline loops: CDR1 MDHEN, CDR2 SYDVKM. The CDR3 coding sequence is TGTGCCAGCTCGGACTGGCTCAATGAGCAGTTCTTC. It translates to CASSDWLNEQFF.

CDR3 coding DNA: TGTGCCAGTAGTACTAGCGGGGGTAGATACAATGAGCAGTTCTTC. Translated, it gives CASSTSGGRYNEQFF. V and J are TRBV19 and TRBJ2-1; TRBD2 matches at 10 bases. CDR3 size: 15 residues. Germline V lookup: CDR1 LNHDA, CDR2 SQIVND (reference sequence). V trimming: 4 bases; J trimming: 4 bases; junction bases outside the gene matches: 4.

V is TRBV2 and J is TRBJ2-2, with 9 positions matching TRBD1. The CDR3 contains 14 residues. The V segment lost 5 bases and the J segment 3 bases; nucleotides outside the gene matches: 1. Germline V CDR1 and CDR2: SNHLY, FYNNEI. The CDR3 is CASSWTGDTGELFF. The CDR3 DNA reads TGTGCCAGCAGTTGGACAGGGGACACCGGGGAGCTGTTTTTT.

The chain is built from TRBV25-1 and TRBJ2-2; perhaps TRBD1 as D (5 bases). CDR1 is MGHDK and CDR2 is SYGVNS in the germline V gene. V lost 1 base to trimming and J lost 0 bases, with 9 bases between them. The CDR3 covers 16 residues. CDR3 region: CASSEFPTANTGELFF. CDR3 bases: TGTGCCAGCAGTGAATTCCCGACAGCGAACACCGGGGAGCTGTTTTTT.

This chain connects TRBV28 to TRBJ2-7; TRBD2 aligns across 11 bases. The CDR3 covers 15 residues. Per the germline V gene, CDR1 is MDHEN and CDR2 is SYDVKM. V trimming: 4 bases; J trimming: 2 bases; junction bases outside the gene matches: 4. The CDR3 DNA sequence: TGTGCCAGCAGTTCGGGGACTAGCGGCACCTACGAGCAGTACTTC. This translates into CASSSGTSGTYEQYF.

CDR3 bases: TGTGCCAGCAGTTTGGACAGGAACTATGGCTACACCTTC. Translating gives CASSLDRNYGYTF. The rearrangement joins TRBV27 to TRBJ1-2; 7 bases align to TRBD1. Germline trimming cut 3 bases from V and 2 bases from J; bases unmatched to any gene: 0. The germline V gene encodes CDR1 MNHEY and CDR2 SMNVEV (reference sequence). The CDR3 spans 13 residues.

This chain connects TRBV9 to TRBJ2-7; maybe TRBD2 (6 bases). The germline V and J ends were trimmed by 0 bases and 4 bases, with 11 bases remaining between them. Germline CDR1 is SGDLS and CDR2 is YYNGEE. This CDR3 contains 14 residues. The CDR3 DNA reads as TGTGCCAGCAGCGTAGCCGGGAGATCGTACGAGCAGTACTTC. Protein product: CASSVAGRSYEQYF.

The V gene is TRBV5-1, the J gene TRBJ2-3, with D maybe TRBD1 (5 bases). Germline V lookup: CDR1 SGHRS, CDR2 YFSETQ. V gave up 3 bases and J gave up 6 bases, with 11 bases separating them. The CDR3 has 13 amino acids. The CDR3 DNA follows: TGCGCCAGCAGCTCCCCTTCAGGGGATACGCAGTATTTT. Amino acids: CASSSPSGDTQYF.

The chain carries TRBV14 and TRBJ1-1; 7 nucleotides agree with TRBD1. There are 15 residues in the CDR3. Per the germline V gene, CDR1 is SGHDN and CDR2 is FVKESK. V was pared by 4 bases and J by 0 bases, with 5 bases of the junction left unmatched. CDR3 amino acids: CASSLRTGLNTEAFF. The CDR3, as DNA: TGTGCCAGCAGCCTGAGGACAGGACTGAACACTGAAGCTTTCTTT. The whole variable domain, remainder taken from reference TRBV14 and TRBJ1-1, is EAGVTQFPSHSVIEKGQTVTLRCDPISGHDNLYWYRRVMGKEIKFLLHFVKESKQDESGMPNNRFLAERTGGTYSTLKVQPAELEDSGVYFCASSLRTGLNTEAFFGQGTRLTVV.

The rearrangement links TRBV7-9 to TRBJ2-2; TRBD1 agrees at 8 bases. The CDR3 runs 17 residues. Germline V CDR1 and CDR2: SEHNR, FQNEAQ (reference sequence). J lost 1 base, V lost 4 bases, and 8 bases had no gene match. The CDR3 DNA follows: TGTGCCAGCAGCTCTGGCCCCGGGACAGGGAACACCGGGGAGCTGTTTTTT. This translates into CASSSGPGTGNTGELFF.

V gene TRBV7-8 combines with J gene TRBJ1-4; maybe TRBD1 (5 bases). The CDR3 totals 16 residues. Between the trimmed V and J ends, which lost 3 bases and 7 bases, there was a span of 18 bases. The V gene's germline CDR1 is SGHVS and CDR2 FQNEAQ. The DNA of the CDR3 is TGTGCCAGCAGCTTGGGCAGCCAGTTGGGGGGTGAAAAACTGTTTTTT. Its translation: CASSLGSQLGGEKLFF. Together with reference TRBV7-8 and TRBJ1-4, the CDR3 gives the full variable domain: GAGVSQSPRYKVAKRGQDVALRCDPISGHVSLFWYQQALGQGPEFLTYFQNEAQLDKSGLPSDRFFAERPEGSVSTLKIQRTQQEDSAVYLCASSLGSQLGGEKLFFGSGTQLSVL.

V usage is TRBV28 and J usage is TRBJ2-3, with D hard to call. V shed 8 bases and J shed 0 bases, with 24 bases lying between them. The CDR3 spans 18 residues. The germline V gene encodes CDR1 MDHEN and CDR2 SYDVKM. CDR3: CASEYSPTAGSSTDTQYF. The CDR3 DNA reads as TGTGCCAGCGAGTATTCGCCTACAGCCGGTTCTAGCACAGATACGCAGTATTTT.

The J gene is TRBJ1-2, the V gene TRBV6-1; 7 bases align to TRBD1. Per the germline V gene, CDR1 is MNHNS and CDR2 is SASEGT. The CDR3 covers 15 residues. Germline trimming cut 5 bases from V and 3 bases from J; bases unmatched to any gene: 9. CDR3 loop: CASSLTTGYDYGYTF. CDR3 bases: TGTGCCAGCAGTTTAACGACAGGGTATGACTATGGCTACACCTTC.

V and J are TRBV2 and TRBJ2-3; 9 positions agree with TRBD1. The germline CDR1 and CDR2 sequences are SNHLY and FYNNEI. V lost 3 bases to trimming and J lost 1 base; unmatched junction nucleotides: 2. This CDR3 has 15 residues. CDR3 loop: CASSEDRGGTDTQYF. CDR3 sequence (DNA): TGTGCCAGCAGTGAGGACAGGGGTGGCACAGATACGCAGTATTTT.

J is TRBJ1-6 and V is TRBV7-6; D uncertain. The germline V and J ends were trimmed by 5 bases and 0 bases, with 11 bases remaining between them. Germline CDR1 and CDR2: SGHVS and FNYEAQ. The CDR3 has 16 amino acids. CDR3 bases: TGTGCCAGCAGCCCTCGATCCAGCTCCTATAATTCACCCCTCCACTTT. It is translated as CASSPRSSSYNSPLHF.

V is TRBV5-4 and J is TRBJ1-6; tentatively, D is TRBD1 (6 bases). CDR3 length equals 15 residues. V dropped 4 bases and J dropped 11 bases, with 19 bases sitting between them. Looked up from germline, CDR1 is SGHNT and CDR2 is YYREEE (reference sequence). CDR3 in amino acids: CASSHELPGQTPLHF. In nucleotides, the CDR3 is TGTGCCAGCAGCCATGAACTACCGGGACAAACACCCCTCCACTTT.

The chain couples TRBV7-9 to TRBJ1-2; D is unresolved. Trimming stripped 5 bases from V and 4 bases from J, with 8 bases between. The CDR3 totals 12 residues. Germline assignment: CDR1 SEHNR and CDR2 FQNEAQ (reference sequence). The CDR3 sequence is CASSQDSYGYTF. Here the CDR3 DNA reads TGTGCCAGCAGCCAGGACTCCTATGGCTACACCTTC.

The V and J genes are TRBV7-9 and TRBJ1-4; perhaps TRBD1 as D (5 bases). V lost 1 base to trimming and J lost 7 bases, with 16 bases between them. This CDR3 has 16 amino acids. Germline V CDR1 and CDR2: SEHNR, FQNEAQ (reference sequence). CDR3 nucleotides: TGTGCCAGCAGCTTAGTAGGGCAGGGTAGTGGTGAAAAACTGTTTTTT. It translates to CASSLVGQGSGEKLFF. Based on the CDR3 plus reference TRBV7-9 and TRBJ1-4, the full variable domain is DTGVSQNPRHKITKRGQNVTFRCDPISEHNRLYWYRQTLGQGPEFLTYFQNEAQLEKSRLLSDRFSAERPKGSFSTLEIQRTEQGDSAMYLCASSLVGQGSGEKLFFGSGTQLSVL.